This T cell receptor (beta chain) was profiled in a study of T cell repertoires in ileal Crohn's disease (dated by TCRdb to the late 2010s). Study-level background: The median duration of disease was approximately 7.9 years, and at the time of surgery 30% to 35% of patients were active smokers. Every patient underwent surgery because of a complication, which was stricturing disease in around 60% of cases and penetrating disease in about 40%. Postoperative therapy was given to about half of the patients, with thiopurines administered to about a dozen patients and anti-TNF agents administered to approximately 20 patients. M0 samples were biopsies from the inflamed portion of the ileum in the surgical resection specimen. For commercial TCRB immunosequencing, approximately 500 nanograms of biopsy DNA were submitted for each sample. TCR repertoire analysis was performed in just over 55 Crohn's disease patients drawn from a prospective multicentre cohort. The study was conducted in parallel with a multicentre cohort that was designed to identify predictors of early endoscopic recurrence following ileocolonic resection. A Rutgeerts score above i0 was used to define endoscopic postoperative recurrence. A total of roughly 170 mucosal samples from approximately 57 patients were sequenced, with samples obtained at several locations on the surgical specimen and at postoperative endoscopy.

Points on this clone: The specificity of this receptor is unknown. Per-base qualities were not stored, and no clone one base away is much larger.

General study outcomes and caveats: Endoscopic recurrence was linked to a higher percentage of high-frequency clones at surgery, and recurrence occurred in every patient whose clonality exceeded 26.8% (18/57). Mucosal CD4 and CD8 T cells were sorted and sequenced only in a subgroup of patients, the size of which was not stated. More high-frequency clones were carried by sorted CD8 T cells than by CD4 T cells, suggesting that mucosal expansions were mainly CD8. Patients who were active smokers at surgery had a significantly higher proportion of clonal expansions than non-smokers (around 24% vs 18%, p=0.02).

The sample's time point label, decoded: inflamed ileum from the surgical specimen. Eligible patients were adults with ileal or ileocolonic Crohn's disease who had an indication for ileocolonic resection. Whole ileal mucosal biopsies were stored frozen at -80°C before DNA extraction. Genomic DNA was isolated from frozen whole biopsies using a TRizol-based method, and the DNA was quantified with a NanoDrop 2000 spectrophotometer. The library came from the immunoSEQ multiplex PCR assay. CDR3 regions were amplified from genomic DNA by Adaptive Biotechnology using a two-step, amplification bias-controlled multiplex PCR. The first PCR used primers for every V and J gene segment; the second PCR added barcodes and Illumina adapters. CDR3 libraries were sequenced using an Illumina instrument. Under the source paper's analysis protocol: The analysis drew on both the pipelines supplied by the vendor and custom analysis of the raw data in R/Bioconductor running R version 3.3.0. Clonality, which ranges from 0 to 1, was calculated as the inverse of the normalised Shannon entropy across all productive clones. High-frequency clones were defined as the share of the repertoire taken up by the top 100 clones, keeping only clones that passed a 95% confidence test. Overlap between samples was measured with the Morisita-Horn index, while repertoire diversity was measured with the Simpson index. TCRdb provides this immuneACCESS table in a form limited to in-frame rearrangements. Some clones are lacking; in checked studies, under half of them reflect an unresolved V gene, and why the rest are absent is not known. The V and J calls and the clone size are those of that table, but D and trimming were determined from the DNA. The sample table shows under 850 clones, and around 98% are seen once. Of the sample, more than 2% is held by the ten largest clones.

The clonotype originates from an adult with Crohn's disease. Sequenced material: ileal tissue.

The CDR3 corresponds to CASSGTGSFDTEAFF. Read as DNA, the sequence is TGCGCCAGCAGCGGGACAGGGTCGTTTGACACTGAAGCTTTCTTT. This chain is built from TRBV5-1 and TRBJ1-1, with 9 bases matching TRBD1. The CDR3 runs 15 amino acids, cysteine and phenylalanine included. Solely the CDR3 DNA is kept, with 45 bases framed from the first base. Per the germline V gene, SGHRS is the CDR1 and YFSETQ is the CDR2. Clipping removes 4 bases from V and 3 bases from J, with 7 as the unmatched junction base count. This CDR3, with the reference TRBV5-1 and TRBJ1-1 proteins standing in past its ends, gives the full variable domain KAGVTQTPRYLIKTRGQQVTLSCSPISGHRSVSWYQQTPGQGLQFLFEYFSETQRNKGNFPGRFSGRQFSNSRSEMNVSTLELGDSALYLCASSGTGSFDTEAFFGQGTRLTVV.